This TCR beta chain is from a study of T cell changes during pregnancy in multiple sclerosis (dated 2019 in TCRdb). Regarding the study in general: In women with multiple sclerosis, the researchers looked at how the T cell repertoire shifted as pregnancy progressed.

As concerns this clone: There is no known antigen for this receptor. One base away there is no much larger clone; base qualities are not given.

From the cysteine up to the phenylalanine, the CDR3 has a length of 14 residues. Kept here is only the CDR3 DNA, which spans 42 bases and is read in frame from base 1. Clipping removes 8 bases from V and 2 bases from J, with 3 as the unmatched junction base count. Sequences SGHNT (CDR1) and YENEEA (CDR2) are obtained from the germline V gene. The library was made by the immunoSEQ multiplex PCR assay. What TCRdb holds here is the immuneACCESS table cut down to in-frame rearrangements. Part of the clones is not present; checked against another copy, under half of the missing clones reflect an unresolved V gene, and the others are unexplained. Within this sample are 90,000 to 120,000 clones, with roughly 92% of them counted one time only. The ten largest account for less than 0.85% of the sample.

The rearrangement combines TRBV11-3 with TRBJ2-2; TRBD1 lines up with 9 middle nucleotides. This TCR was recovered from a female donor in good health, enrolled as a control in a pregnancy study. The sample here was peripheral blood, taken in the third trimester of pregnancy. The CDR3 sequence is CASRTGDNTGELFF. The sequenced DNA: TGTGCCAGCCGGACAGGGGATAACACCGGGGAGCTGTTTTTT. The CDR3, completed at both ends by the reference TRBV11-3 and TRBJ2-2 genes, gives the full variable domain EAGVVQSPRYKIIEKKQPVAFWCNPISGHNTLYWYLQNLGQGPELLIRYENEEAVDDSQLPKDRFSAERLKGVDSTLKIQPAELGDSAVYLCASRTGDNTGELFFGEGSRLTVL.